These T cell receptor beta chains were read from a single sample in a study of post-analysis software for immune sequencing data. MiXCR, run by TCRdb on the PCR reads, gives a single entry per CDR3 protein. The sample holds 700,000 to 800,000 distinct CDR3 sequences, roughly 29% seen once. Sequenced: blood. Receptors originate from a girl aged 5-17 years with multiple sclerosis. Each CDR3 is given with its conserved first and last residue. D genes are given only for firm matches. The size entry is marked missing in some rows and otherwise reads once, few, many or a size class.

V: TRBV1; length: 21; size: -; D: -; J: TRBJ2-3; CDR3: CTSSQDCGTSGGPHLTDTQYF; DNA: TGCACCAGCAGCCAAGATTGCGGTACTAGCGGGGGTCCACACCTCACAGATACGCAGTATTTT
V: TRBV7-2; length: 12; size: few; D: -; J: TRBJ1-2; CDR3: CASSLKAYGYTF; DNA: TGTGCCAGCAGCTTAAAAGCGTACGGCTACACCTTC
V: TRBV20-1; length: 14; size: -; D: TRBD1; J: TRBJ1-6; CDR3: CSARGDRDNSPLHF; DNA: TGCAGTGCTAGAGGGGACAGGGATAATTCACCCCTCCACTTT
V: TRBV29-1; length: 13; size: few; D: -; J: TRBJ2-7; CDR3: CSVAEMGNGEQYF; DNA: TGCAGCGTCGCAGAGATGGGAAACGGCGAGCAGTACTTC
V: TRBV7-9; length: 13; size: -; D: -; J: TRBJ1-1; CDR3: CASSPGEGTEAFF; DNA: TGTGCCAGCAGCCCCGGGGAGGGCACTGAAGCTTTCTTT
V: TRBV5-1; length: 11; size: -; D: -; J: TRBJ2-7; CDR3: CASSGRGEQYF; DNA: TGCGCCAGCAGCGGTCGAGGGGAGCAGTACTTC
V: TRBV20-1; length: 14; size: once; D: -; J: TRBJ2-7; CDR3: CSARDYQASYEQYF; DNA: TGCAGTGCTAGAGATTATCAAGCTTCCTACGAGCAGTACTTC
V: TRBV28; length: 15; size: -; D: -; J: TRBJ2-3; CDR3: CASSSEWASPDTQYF; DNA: TGTGCCAGCAGTTCCGAATGGGCTAGCCCAGATACGCAGTATTTT
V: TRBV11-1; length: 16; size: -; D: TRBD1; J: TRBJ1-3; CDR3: CASSHRQGSSGNTIYF; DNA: TGTGCCAGCAGCCACCGACAGGGCTCCTCTGGAAACACCATATATTTT
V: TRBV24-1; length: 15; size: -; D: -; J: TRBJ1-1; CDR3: CATSEGDAFRHEAFF; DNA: TGTGCCACCAGTGAGGGGGATGCCTTTCGCCATGAAGCTTTCTTT
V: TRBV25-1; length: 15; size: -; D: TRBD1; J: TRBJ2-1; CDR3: CASSESGTGASEQFF; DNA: TGTGCCAGCAGTGAATCGGGGACAGGGGCTAGCGAGCAGTTCTTC
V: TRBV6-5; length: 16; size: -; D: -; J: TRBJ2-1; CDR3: CASSLTGALLSDEQFF; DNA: TGTGCCAGCAGTTTGACGGGGGCCTTGCTCAGCGATGAGCAGTTCTTC
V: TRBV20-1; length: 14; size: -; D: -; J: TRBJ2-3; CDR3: CSAGTLAFTDTQYF; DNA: TGCAGTGCGGGTACGCTGGCCTTCACAGATACGCAGTATTTT
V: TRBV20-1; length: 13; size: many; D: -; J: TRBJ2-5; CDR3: CSARSLEGETQYF; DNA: TGCAGTGCTAGATCTTTAGAGGGGGAGACCCAGTACTTC
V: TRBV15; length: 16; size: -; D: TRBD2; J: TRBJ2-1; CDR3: CATSRQLAGGGNEQFF; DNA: TGTGCCACCAGCAGACAACTAGCGGGAGGTGGAAATGAGCAGTTCTTC
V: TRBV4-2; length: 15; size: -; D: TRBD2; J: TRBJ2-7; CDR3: CASSQVLAGPYEQYF; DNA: TGTGCCAGCAGCCAAGTGCTAGCGGGTCCCTACGAGCAGTACTTC
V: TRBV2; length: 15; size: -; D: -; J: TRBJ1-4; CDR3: CARRDGSSSNEKLFF; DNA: TGTGCCAGACGGGACGGATCCTCCTCTAATGAAAAACTGTTTTTT
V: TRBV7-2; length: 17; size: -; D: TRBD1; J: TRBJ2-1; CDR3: CASSLGPRTGGQSEQFF; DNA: TGTGCCAGCAGCTTAGGTCCCCGGACAGGGGGTCAGAGTGAGCAGTTCTTC
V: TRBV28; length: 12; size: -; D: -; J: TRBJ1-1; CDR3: CASSLGPAEAFF; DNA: TGTGCCAGCAGTTTGGGTCCGGCTGAAGCTTTCTTT
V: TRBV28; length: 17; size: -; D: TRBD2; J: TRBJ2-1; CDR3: CASSLKSGTSLFGEQFF; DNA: TGTGCCAGCAGTTTGAAATCCGGGACTAGTCTTTTTGGTGAGCAGTTCTTC
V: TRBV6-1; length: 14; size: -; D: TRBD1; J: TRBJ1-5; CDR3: CASTHDRGYQPQHF; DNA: TGTGCCAGCACGCACGACAGGGGATACCAGCCCCAGCATTTT
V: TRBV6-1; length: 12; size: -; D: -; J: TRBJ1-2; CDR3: CASSEVTHGYTF; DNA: TGTGCCAGCAGTGAAGTAACACATGGCTACACCTTC
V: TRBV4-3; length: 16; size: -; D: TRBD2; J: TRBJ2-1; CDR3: CASSQAGLAGNNEQFF; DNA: TGCGCCAGCAGCCAAGCGGGACTAGCGGGTAACAATGAGCAGTTCTTC
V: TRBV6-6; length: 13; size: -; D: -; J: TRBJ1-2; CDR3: CASSYSAGYGYTF; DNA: TGTGCCAGCAGTTATTCGGCGGGCTATGGCTACACCTTC
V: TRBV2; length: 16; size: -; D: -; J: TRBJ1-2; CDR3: CASPQRTRGANYGYTF; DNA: TGTGCCAGCCCACAGCGCACCAGGGGAGCTAACTATGGCTACACCTTC
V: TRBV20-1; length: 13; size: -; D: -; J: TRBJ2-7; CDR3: CSSANIRGDEQYF; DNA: TGCAGTTCAGCTAATATTAGGGGGGACGAGCAGTACTTC
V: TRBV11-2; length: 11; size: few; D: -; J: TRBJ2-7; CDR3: CASSSTLEQYF; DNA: TGTGCCAGCAGCTCCACCCTGGAGCAGTACTTC
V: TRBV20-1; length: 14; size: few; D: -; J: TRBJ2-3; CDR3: CSASPFRGEDTQYF; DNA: TGCAGTGCATCCCCCTTTAGGGGCGAGGATACGCAGTATTTT
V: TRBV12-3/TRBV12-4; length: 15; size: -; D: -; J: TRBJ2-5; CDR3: CASSLAQGGQETQYF; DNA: TGTGCCAGCAGTTTAGCCCAGGGTGGGCAAGAGACCCAGTACTTC
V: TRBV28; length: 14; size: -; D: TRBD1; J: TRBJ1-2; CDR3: CASRGQGVGYGYTF; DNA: TGTGCCAGCAGGGGACAGGGGGTAGGCTATGGCTACACCTTC
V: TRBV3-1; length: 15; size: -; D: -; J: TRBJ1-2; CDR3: CASSQAEKGAGGYTF; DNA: TGTGCCAGCAGCCAAGCAGAAAAAGGGGCTGGGGGCTACACCTTC
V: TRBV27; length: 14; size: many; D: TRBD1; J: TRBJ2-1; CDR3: CASSHRGSYNEQFF; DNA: TGTGCCAGCAGTCACAGGGGATCTTACAATGAGCAGTTCTTC
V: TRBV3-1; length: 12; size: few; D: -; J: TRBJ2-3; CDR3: CASSETSRTQYF; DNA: TGTGCCAGCAGCGAGACCAGCCGTACGCAGTATTTT
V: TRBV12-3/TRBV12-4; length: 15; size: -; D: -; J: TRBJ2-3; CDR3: CASSLRSGDNEKLYF; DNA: TGTGCCAGCAGTTTAAGGTCAGGGGATAATGAAAAACTGTATTTT
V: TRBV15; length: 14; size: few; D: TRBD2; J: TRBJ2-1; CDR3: CATSRKAGHNEQFF; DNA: TGTGCCACCAGCAGGAAAGCGGGGCACAATGAGCAGTTCTTC
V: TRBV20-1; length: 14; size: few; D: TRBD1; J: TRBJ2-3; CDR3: CSARADRSTDTQYF; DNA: TGCAGTGCTAGGGCGGACAGGAGCACAGATACGCAGTATTTT
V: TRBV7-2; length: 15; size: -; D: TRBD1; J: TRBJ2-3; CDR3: CASSPPTGGTDTQYF; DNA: TGTGCCAGCAGCCCGCCGACAGGGGGGACAGATACGCAGTATTTT